The clone carrying this TCR beta chain rates as large. The target antigen is unknown. This sample stems from a study of T cell repertoires in aging, cancer and after chemotherapy. Study-wide background: Six age groups, ranging from 30 or younger to 70 or older, included the donors. Whole-study findings and limits: Rebound thymic output was suggested by rising median generation probability during chemotherapy in each cancer cohort. No conclusions about immunological memory after chemotherapy can be drawn from the repertoire data.

The template was genomic DNA from peripheral blood, not RNA. V was trimmed by 8 bases and J by 4 bases, leaving 16 bases between them. The CDR3 consists of 14 residues. The germline V gene encodes CDR1 MNHNS and CDR2 SASEGT. A mixed TRB-A/B primer pool amplified rearranged TRB by multiplex touch-down PCR. TCRdb independently ran MiXCR on the multiplex PCR reads; one entry per CDR3 protein. This sample has 2,000 to 2,500 distinct CDR3 sequences; less than 35% occur once, and the top ten carry roughly 9%. V is TRBV6-1 and J is TRBJ2-3, with D tentatively TRBD1 (5 bases). The sequencing input was blood. This sequence originates from a human donor with a solid tumor. CDR3 DNA sequence: TGTGCCAGCCAAACAGGACATTCAGCAGATACGCAGTATTTT. This translates into CASQTGHSADTQYF.